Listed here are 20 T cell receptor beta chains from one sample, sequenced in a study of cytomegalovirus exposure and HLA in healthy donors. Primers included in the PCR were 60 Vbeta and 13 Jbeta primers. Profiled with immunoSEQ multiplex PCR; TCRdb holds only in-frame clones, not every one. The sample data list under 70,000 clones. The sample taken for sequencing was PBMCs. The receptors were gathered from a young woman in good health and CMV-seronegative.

The CDR3 DNA sequence: TGTGCCAGCGGAGCCGGACAGCTGAACACTGAAGCTTTCTTT. Protein sequence: CASGAGQLNTEAFF. The chain recombines TRBV25-1 with TRBJ1-1, with D possibly being TRBD1 (6 bases). This CDR3 comprises 14 residues. Germline V CDR1 and CDR2: MGHDK, SYGVNS. V was trimmed by 8 bases and J by 0 bases, leaving 13 bases between them. The full variable domain, with the rest looked up from reference TRBV25-1 and TRBJ1-1, is EADIYQTPRYLVIGTGKKITLECSQTMGHDKMYWYQQDPGMELHLIHYSYGVNSTEKGDLSSESTVSRIRTEHFPLTLESARPSHTSQYLCASGAGQLNTEAFFGQGTRLTVV.

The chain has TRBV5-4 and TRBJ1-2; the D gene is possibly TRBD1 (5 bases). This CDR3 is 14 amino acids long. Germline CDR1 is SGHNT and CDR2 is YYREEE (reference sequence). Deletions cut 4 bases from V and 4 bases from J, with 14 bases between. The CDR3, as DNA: TGTGCCAGCAGCCCCGGAGGGGAGGTCTATGGCTACACCTTC. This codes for CASSPGGEVYGYTF. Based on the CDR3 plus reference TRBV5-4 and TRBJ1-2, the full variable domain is ETGVTQSPTHLIKTRGQQVTLRCSSQSGHNTVSWYQQALGQGPQFIFQYYREEENGRGNFPPRFSGLQFPNYSSELNVNALELDDSALYLCASSPGGEVYGYTFGSGTRLTVV.

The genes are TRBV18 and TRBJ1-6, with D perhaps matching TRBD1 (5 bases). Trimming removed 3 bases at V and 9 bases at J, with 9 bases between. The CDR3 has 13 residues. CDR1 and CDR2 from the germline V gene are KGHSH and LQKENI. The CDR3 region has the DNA TGTGCCAGCTCACCTTCAGACAGTTCACCCCTCCACTTT. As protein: CASSPSDSSPLHF.

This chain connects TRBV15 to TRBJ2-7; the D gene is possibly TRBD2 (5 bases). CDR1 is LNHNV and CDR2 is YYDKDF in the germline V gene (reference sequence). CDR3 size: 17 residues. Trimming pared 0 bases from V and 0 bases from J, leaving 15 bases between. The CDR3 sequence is CATSRDDGQSGSYEQYF. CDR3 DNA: TGTGCCACCAGCAGAGATGATGGGCAAAGCGGCTCCTACGAGCAGTACTTC.

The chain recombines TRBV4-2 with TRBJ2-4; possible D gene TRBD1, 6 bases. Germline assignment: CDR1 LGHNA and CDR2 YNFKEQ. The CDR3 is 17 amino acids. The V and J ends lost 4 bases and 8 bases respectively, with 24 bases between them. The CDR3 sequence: CASSLRMQVQGGDIQYF. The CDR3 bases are TGTGCCAGCAGCCTCCGTATGCAGGTCCAAGGGGGTGACATTCAGTACTTC.

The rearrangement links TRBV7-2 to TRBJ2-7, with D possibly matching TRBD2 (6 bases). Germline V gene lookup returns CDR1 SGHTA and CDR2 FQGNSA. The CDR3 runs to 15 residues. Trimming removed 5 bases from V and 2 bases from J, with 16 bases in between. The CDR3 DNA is TGTGCCAGCAGCCAACCTACTGGGACTCCCTACGAGCAGTACTTC. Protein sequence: CASSQPTGTPYEQYF.

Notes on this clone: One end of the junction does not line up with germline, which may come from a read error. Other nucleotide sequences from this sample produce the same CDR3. CDR3 nucleotides: TGTGCCAGCAGAGCGACAGGGTTTAGTGGCTCACCCCTACACTTT. Translated: CASRATGFSGSPLHF. The gene calls are TRBV6-5 and TRBJ1-6; 7 bases agree with TRBD1. Germline values: CDR1 MNHEY, CDR2 SVGAGI. The CDR3 spans 15 residues.

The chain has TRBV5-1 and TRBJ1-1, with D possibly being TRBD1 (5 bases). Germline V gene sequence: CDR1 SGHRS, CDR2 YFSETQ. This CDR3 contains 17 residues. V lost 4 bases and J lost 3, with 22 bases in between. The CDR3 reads CASSGTAGYQLYTEAFF. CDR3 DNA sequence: TGCGCCAGCAGCGGAACCGCAGGGTATCAACTTTACACTGAAGCTTTCTTT. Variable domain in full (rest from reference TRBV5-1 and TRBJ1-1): KAGVTQTPRYLIKTRGQQVTLSCSPISGHRSVSWYQQTPGQGLQFLFEYFSETQRNKGNFPGRFSGRQFSNSRSEMNVSTLELGDSALYLCASSGTAGYQLYTEAFFGQGTRLTVV.

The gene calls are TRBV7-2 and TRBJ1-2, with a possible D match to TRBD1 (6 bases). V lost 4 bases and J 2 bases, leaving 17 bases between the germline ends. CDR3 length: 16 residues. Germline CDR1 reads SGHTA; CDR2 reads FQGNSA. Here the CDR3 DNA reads TGTGCCAGCAGCTCCCTCGACAGGCTCATAAACTATGGCTACACCTTC. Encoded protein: CASSSLDRLINYGYTF.

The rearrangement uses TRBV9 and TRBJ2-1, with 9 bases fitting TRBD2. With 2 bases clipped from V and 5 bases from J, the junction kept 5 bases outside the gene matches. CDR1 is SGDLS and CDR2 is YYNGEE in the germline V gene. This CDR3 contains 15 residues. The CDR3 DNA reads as TGTGCCAGCAGCGTCGGACTAGCGTATGACAATGAGCAGTTCTTC. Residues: CASSVGLAYDNEQFF.

The CDR3 DNA follows: TGTGCCACATCACTGCCGGAGAATGAAAAACTGTTTTTT. Its protein is CATSLPENEKLFF. V is TRBV10-3 and J is TRBJ1-4; D gene unclear. Germline loops: CDR1 ENHRY, CDR2 SYGVKD. The CDR3 loop spans 13 amino acids. Trimming pared 10 bases from V and 5 bases from J, leaving 14 bases between.

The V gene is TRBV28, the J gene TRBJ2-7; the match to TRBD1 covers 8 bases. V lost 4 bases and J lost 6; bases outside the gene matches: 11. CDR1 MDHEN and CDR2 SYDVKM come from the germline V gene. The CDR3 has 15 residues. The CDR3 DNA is TGTGCCAGCAGTTACGTGACAGGGGTCTCTGGCGAGCAGTACTTC. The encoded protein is CASSYVTGVSGEQYF.

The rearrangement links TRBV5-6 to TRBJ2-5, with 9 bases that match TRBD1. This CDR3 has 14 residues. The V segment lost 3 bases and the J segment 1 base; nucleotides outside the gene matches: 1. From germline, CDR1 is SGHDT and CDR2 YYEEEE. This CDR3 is CASSWDRVQETQYF. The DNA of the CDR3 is TGTGCCAGCAGCTGGGACAGGGTCCAAGAGACCCAGTACTTC.

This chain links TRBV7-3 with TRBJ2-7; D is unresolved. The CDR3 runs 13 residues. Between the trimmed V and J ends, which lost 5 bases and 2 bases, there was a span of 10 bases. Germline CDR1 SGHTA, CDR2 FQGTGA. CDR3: CASSPGGAYEQYF. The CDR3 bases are TGTGCCAGCAGCCCAGGTGGCGCCTACGAGCAGTACTTC. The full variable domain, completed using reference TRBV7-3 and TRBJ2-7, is GAGVSQTPSNKVTEKGKYVELRCDPISGHTALYWYRQSLGQGPEFLIYFQGTGAADDSGLPNDRFFAVRPEGSVSTLKIQRTERGDSAVYLCASSPGGAYEQYFGPGTRLTVT.

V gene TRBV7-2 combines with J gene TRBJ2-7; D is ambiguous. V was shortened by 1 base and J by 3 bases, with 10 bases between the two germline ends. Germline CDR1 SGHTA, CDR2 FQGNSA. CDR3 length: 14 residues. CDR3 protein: CASSLEATGYEQYF. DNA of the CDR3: TGTGCCAGCAGCTTAGAGGCGACGGGCTACGAGCAGTACTTC.

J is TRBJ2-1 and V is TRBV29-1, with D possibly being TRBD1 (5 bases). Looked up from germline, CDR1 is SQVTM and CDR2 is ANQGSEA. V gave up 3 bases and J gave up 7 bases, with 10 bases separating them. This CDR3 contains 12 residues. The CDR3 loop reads CSVEGPRNEQFF. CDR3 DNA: TGCAGCGTTGAGGGGCCCCGGAATGAGCAGTTCTTC.

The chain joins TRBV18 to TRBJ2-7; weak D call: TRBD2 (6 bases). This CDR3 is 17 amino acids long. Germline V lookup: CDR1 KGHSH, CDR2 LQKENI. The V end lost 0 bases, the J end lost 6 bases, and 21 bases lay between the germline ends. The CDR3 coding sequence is TGTGCCAGCTCACCACCTAGCGGATCCCTTGGGCTTCGCGAGCAGTACTTC. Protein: CASSPPSGSLGLREQYF.

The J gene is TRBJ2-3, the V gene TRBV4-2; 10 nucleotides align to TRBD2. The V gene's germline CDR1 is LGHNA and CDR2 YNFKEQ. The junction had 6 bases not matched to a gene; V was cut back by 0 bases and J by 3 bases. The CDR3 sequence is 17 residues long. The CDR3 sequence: CASSQEGSGGATDTQYF. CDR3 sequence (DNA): TGTGCCAGCAGCCAAGAAGGCAGCGGGGGGGCGACAGATACGCAGTATTTT.

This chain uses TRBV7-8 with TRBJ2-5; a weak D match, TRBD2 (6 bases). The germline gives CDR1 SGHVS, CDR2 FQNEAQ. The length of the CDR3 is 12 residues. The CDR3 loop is CATTTAGETQYF. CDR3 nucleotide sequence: TGTGCTACCACTACGGCGGGGGAGACCCAGTACTTC.

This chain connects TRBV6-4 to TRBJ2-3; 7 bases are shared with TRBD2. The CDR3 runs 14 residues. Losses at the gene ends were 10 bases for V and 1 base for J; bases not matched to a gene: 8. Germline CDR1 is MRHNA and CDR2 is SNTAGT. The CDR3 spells CATHSGRGTDTQYF. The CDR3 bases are TGTGCCACTCATTCAGGGAGGGGCACAGATACGCAGTATTTT.